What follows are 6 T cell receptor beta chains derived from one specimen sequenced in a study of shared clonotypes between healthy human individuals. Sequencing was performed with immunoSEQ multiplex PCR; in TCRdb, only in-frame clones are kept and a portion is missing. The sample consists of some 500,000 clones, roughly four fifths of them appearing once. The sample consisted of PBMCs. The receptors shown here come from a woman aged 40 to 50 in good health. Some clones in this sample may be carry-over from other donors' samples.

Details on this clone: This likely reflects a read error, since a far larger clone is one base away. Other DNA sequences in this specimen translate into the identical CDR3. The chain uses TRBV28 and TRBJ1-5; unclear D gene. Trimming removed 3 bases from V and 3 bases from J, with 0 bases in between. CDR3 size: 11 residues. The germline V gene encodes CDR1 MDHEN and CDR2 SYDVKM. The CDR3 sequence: CASSFNQPQHF. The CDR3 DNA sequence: TGTGCCAGCAGTTTCAATCAGCCCCAGCATTTT.

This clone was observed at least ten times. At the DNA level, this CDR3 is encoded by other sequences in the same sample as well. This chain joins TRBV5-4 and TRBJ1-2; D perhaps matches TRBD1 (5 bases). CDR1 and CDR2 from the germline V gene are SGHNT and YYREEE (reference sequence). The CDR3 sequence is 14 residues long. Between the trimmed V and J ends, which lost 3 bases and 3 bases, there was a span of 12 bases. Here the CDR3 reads CASSSARGDYGYTF. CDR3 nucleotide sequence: TGTGCCAGCAGCTCAGCCCGGGGGGACTATGGCTACACCTTC.

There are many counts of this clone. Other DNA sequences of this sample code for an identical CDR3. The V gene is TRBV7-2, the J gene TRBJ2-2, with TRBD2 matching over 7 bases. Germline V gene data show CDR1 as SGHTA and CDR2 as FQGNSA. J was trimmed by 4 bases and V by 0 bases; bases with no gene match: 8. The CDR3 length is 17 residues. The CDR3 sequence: CASSLAETSFFTGELFF. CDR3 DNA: TGTGCCAGCAGCTTAGCAGAGACTAGCTTCTTCACCGGGGAGCTGTTTTTT.

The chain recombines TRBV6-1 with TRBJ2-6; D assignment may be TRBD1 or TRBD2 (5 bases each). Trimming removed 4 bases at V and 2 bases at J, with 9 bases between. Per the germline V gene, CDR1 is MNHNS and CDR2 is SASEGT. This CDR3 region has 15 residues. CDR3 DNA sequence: TGTGCCAGCAGTGCCGGGGCGACTGGGGCCAACGTCCTGACTTTC. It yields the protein CASSAGATGANVLTF.

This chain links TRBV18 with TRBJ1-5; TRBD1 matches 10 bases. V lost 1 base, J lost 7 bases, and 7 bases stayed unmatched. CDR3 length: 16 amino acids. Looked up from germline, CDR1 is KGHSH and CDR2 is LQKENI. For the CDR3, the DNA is TGTGCCAGCTCACCACTTGGGACAGGGGCCGGGCAGCCCCAGCATTTT. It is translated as CASSPLGTGAGQPQHF.

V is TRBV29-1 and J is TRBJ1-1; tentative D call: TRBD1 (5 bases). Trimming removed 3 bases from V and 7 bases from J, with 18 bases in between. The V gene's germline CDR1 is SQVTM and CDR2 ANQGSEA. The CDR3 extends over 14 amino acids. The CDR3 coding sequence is TGCAGCGTTGATGGCCCGGGACCAATGGGTGAAGCTTTCTTT. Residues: CSVDGPGPMGEAFF. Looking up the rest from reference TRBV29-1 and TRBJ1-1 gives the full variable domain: SAVISQKPSRDICQRGTSLTIQCQVDSQVTMMFWYRQQPGQSLTLIATANQGSEATYESGFVIDKFPISRPNLTFSTLTVSNMSPEDSSIYLCSVDGPGPMGEAFFGQGTRLTVV.